The next 9 T cell receptor beta chains were all read from a single sample in a study of post-analysis software for immune sequencing data. Their antigens are not known. Study observations and caveats: The five TRBV segments detected at higher frequency in patients than in controls included TRBV5-6, TRBV5-1 and TRBV20-1.

TCR beta cDNA libraries had unique molecular identifiers. TCRdb recomputed calls from the PCR reads with MiXCR, one row per CDR3 protein. The table lists 800,000 to 950,000 distinct CDR3 sequences, approximately 57% of them singletons. Sequencing was carried out using blood. These receptors were obtained from a girl aged 10-17 years with multiple sclerosis.

This clonotype was seen a single time. V is TRBV11-2 and J is TRBJ2-1, with a weak D call TRBD2 (6 bases). Looked up from germline, CDR1 is SGHAT and CDR2 is FQNNGV. The CDR3 loop spans 16 amino acids. The V gene lost 3 bases and the J gene lost 8 bases, with 20 bases spanning the gap. The CDR3 DNA reads TGTGCCAGCAGCTTGGGCAGGAGGGCCTTCTTCCATGAGCAGTTCTTC. Amino acids: CASSLGRRAFFHEQFF. The full variable domain, rest sourced from reference TRBV11-2 and TRBJ2-1, is EAGVAQSPRYKIIEKRQSVAFWCNPISGHATLYWYQQILGQGPKLLIQFQNNGVVDDSQLPKDRFSAERLKGVDSTLKIQPAKLEDSAVYLCASSLGRRAFFHEQFFGPGTRLTVL.

In the case of this clonotype: The junction does not match germline at one end; this may be a read error. The V and J genes are TRBV6-1 and TRBJ1-2; 8 bases are a match to TRBD1. Germline CDR1 and CDR2: MNHNS and SASEGT. The CDR3 has 15 residues. The CDR3: CASSGQGAVVYDYTF. The DNA of the CDR3 is TGTGCCAGCAGTGGCCAGGGGGCGGTTGTCTATGACTACACCTTC.

This clonotype was observed a handful of times. CDR3 protein: CASSPWVDDYEQYF. The CDR3 nucleotides read TGTGCCAGCAGCCCCTGGGTGGACGACTACGAGCAGTACTTC. The chain recombines TRBV13 with TRBJ2-7; D not certain. The CDR3 runs to 14 residues. V gave up 5 bases and J gave up 3 bases, with 14 bases separating them. Germline lookup yields CDR1 PRHDT and CDR2 FYEKMQ (reference sequence).

The V gene is TRBV3-1, the J gene TRBJ2-4; 10 bases are a match to TRBD2. CDR3 length equals 14 residues. Germline loops: CDR1 LGHDT, CDR2 YNNKEL (reference sequence). With V trimmed by 1 base and J by 6 bases, 0 bases remained unmatched. The CDR3 here is CASSQASGGNIQYF. The DNA for the CDR3 is TGTGCCAGCAGCCAAGCTAGCGGGGGAAACATTCAGTACTTC.

This chain joins TRBV3-1 and TRBJ2-1; 12 bases agree with TRBD2. This CDR3 is built from 19 residues. The J segment lost 1 base and the V segment lost 6 bases, leaving 13 bases of the junction unmatched. The germline V gene has CDR1 LGHDT and CDR2 YNNKEL (reference sequence). For the CDR3, the DNA is TGTGCCAGCAGACTAGCGGGAGGCCGCGACATTTGGTCCTACAATGAGCAGTTCTTC. Translating it yields CASRLAGGRDIWSYNEQFF.

The CDR3 is CASSLSGQGSYGYTF. In nucleotides, the CDR3 is TGTGCCAGCAGCTTGTCGGGACAGGGATCCTATGGCTACACCTTC. This chain links TRBV7-2 with TRBJ1-2; 9 bases agree with TRBD1. V shed 3 bases and J 4 bases; nucleotides not matched to a gene: 6. CDR3 length: 15 amino acids. Per the germline V gene, CDR1 is SGHTA and CDR2 is FQGNSA.

The chain has TRBV18 and TRBJ2-3; TRBD1 matches at 8 bases. The J segment lost 6 bases and the V segment lost 1 base, leaving 9 bases of the junction unmatched. From germline, CDR1 is KGHSH and CDR2 LQKENI. The CDR3 loop spans 16 amino acids. Here the CDR3 reads CASSPLGTGPSDTQYF. CDR3 DNA: TGTGCCAGCTCACCACTCGGGACAGGACCCTCCGATACGCAGTATTTT.

The chain recombines TRBV5-1 with TRBJ2-3; D is possibly TRBD2 (6 bases). Germline V CDR1 and CDR2: SGHRS, YFSETQ. The CDR3 is 16 amino acids. Trimming shortened V by 4 bases and J by 3 bases, and 18 bases separated the two germline ends. The CDR3: CASSHQWPGRTDTQYF. The DNA for the CDR3 is TGCGCCAGCAGCCATCAATGGCCAGGGAGGACAGATACGCAGTATTTT.

This chain joins TRBV3-1 and TRBJ2-5; weak D call: TRBD2 (7 bases). Trimming left V 2 bases short and J 5 bases short, with 12 bases between. The germline V gene encodes CDR1 LGHDT and CDR2 YNNKEL (reference sequence). This CDR3 has 14 residues. The CDR3 reads CASSQRGGPETQYF. CDR3 bases: TGTGCCAGCAGCCAAAGGGGGGGGCCGGAGACCCAGTACTTC.